The clone carrying this T cell receptor beta chain turned up a few times. No antigen is known for it. Germline assignment: CDR1 ENHRY and CDR2 SYGVKD. The CDR3 consists of 13 residues. The germline V and J ends were trimmed by 3 bases and 0 bases, with 5 bases remaining between them. TCRdb recomputed calls from the 5' RACE reads with MiXCR, one row per CDR3 protein. Of more than 250,000 distinct CDR3 sequences detected, 6.5% to 8.5% appear once; the ten largest clones hold roughly a sixth. This entry is derived from a study of T cells after yellow fever vaccination. Whole-study results and caveats: The booster response re-showed most primary clones: around 97% CD4, approximately 86% CD8. Peak timing came faster in the weaker secondary response, day 5 versus 15.

Source: PBMCs, taken roughly 47 days after the first yellow fever vaccination. This clonotype was sampled from a man in his late teens or twenties who received the YFV17D yellow fever vaccine. The chain couples TRBV10-3 to TRBJ1-1; no clear D. CDR3: CAISEFLNTEAFF. The CDR3 coding sequence is TGTGCCATCAGTGAATTTTTGAACACTGAAGCTTTCTTT.